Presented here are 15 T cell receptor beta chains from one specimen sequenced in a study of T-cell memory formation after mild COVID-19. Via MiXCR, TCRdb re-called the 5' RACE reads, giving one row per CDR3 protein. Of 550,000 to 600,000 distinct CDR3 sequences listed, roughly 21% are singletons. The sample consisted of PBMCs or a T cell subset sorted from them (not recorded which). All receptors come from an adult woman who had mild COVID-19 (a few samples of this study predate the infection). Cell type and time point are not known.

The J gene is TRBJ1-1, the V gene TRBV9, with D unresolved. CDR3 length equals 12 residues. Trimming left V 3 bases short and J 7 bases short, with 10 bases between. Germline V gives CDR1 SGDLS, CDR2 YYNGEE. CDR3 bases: TGTGCCAGCAGCGGTCCGGGATTTGAAGCTTTCTTT. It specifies CASSGPGFEAFF.

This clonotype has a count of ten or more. The CDR3 DNA sequence: TGTGCCAGCAGCGTAGGGAGTGAGTCTTTTGGTGGCTACACCTTC. Its protein is CASSVGSESFGGYTF. The rearrangement joins TRBV9 to TRBJ1-2; the D is unclear. Trimming took off 0 bases at V and 7 bases at J, with 16 bases between the two ends. The CDR3 runs to 15 residues. Germline CDR1 is SGDLS and CDR2 is YYNGEE.

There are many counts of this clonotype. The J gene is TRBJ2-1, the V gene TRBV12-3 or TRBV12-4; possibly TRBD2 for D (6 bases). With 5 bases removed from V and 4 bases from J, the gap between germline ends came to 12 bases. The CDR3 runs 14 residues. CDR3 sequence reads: CASSLTRLYNEQFF. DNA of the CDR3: TGTGCCAGCAGTCTGACTAGGTTGTACAATGAGCAGTTCTTC.

This CDR3 is CASSQGVGVRDFSYEQYF. CDR3 in DNA: TGTGCCAGCAGCCAAGGGGTCGGTGTCCGGGACTTCTCCTACGAGCAGTACTTC. The rearrangement uses TRBV4-2 and TRBJ2-7, with a tentative D call TRBD2 (6 bases). Trimming took 1 base from V and 0 from J, leaving 19 bases between them. Per germline, CDR1 LGHNA and CDR2 YNFKEQ. The CDR3 has 18 residues.

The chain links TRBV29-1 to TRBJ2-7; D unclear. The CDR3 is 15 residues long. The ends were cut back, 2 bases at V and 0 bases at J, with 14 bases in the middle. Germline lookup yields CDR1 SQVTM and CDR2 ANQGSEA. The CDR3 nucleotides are TGCAGCGTTGAACTGACTCACACAACCTCCTACGAGCAGTACTTC. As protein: CSVELTHTTSYEQYF.

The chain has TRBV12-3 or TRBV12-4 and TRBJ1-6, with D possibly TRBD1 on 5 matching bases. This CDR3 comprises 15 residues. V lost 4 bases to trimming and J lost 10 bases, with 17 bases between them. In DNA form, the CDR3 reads TGTGCCAGCAGTTCTGCGTTAGGGGTAGGGTCACCCCTCCACTTT. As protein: CASSSALGVGSPLHF.

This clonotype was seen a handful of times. Written as DNA, the CDR3 is TGTGCCAGCAGCTCCGGGGGGCCCCAGCATTTT. The encoded protein is CASSSGGPQHF. The chain recombines TRBV5-5 with TRBJ1-5; D may be TRBD1 (5 bases). The germline CDR1 and CDR2 sequences are SGHKS and YYEKEE (reference sequence). There are 11 residues in the CDR3. V dropped 3 bases and J dropped 9 bases, with 7 bases sitting between them.

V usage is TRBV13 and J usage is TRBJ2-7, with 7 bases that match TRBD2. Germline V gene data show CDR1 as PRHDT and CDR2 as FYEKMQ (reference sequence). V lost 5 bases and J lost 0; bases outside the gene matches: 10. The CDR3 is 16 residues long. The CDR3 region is CASSGGTWTSSYEQYF. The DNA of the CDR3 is TGTGCCAGCAGCGGAGGAACGTGGACTAGCTCCTACGAGCAGTACTTC.

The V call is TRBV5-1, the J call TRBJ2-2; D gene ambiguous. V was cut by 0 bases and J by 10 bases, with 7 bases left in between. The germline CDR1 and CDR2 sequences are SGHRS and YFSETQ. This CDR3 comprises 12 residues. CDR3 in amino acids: CASSLGTPELFF. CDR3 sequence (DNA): TGCGCCAGCAGCTTGGGGACCCCGGAGCTGTTTTTT.

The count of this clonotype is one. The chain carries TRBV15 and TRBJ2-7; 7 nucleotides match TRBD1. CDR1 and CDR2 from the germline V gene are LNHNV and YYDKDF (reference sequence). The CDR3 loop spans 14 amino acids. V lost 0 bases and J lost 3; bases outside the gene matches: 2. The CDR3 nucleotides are TGTGCCACCAGCAGAGATCAGGGGGACTACGAGCAGTACTTC. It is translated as CATSRDQGDYEQYF. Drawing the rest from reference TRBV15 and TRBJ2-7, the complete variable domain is DAMVIQNPRYQVTQFGKPVTLSCSQTLNHNVMYWYQQKSSQAPKLLFHYYDKDFNNEADTPDNFQSRRPNTSFCFLDIRSPGLGDTAMYLCATSRDQGDYEQYFGPGTRLTVT.

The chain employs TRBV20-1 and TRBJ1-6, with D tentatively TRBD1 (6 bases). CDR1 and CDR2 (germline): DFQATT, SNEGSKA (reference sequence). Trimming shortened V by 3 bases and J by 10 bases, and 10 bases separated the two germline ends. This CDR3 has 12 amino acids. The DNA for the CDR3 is TGCAGTGCTAGTTCAGGGGAATCACCCCTCCACTTT. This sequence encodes CSASSGESPLHF.

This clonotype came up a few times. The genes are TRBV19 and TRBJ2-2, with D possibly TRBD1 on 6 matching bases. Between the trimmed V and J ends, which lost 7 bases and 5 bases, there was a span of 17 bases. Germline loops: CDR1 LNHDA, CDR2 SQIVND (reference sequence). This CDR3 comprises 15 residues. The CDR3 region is CASKRQGRRTGELFF. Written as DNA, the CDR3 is TGTGCCAGTAAGCGGCAGGGGAGACGGACCGGGGAGCTGTTTTTT.

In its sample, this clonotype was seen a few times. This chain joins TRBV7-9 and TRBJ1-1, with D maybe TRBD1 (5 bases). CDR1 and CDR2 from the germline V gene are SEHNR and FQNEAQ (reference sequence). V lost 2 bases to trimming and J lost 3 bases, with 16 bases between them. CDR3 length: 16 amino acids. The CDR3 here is CASSLFGQGEDTEAFF. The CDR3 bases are TGTGCCAGCAGCTTATTCGGGCAGGGCGAAGACACTGAAGCTTTCTTT.

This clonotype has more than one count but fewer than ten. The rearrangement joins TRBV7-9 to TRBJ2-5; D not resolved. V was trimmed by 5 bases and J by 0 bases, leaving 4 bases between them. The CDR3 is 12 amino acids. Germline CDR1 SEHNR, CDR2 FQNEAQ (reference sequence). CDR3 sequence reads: CASSGYQETQYF. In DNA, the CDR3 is TGTGCCAGCAGCGGGTACCAAGAGACCCAGTACTTC.

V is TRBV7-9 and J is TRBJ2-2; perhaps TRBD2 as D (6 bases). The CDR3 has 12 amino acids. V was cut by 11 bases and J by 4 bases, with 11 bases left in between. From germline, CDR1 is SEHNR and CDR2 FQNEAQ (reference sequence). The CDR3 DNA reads TGTGCCGTACTAGCCCCCACCGGGGAGCTGTTTTTT. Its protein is CAVLAPTGELFF.